What follows describes a single TCR beta chain. Authors' analysis steps: Estimation of nucleated cell counts was performed using reference gene primer amplification. The assay was immunoSEQ multiplex PCR, and TCRdb's table has in-frame clones only and misses some. V and J calls plus clone size are reproduced from that table; the DNA served to infer D and trimming. The table lists 200,000 or so clones, about nine tenths of them singletons. The data were taken from a study of blood T cell repertoires in COVID-19. Study-wide context: The study drew acute and convalescent COVID-19 samples from the United States, Italy and Spain. PBMCs, B-cell-depleted T cells, or T cells provided the cDNA or gDNA that made up the material.

Germline V gives CDR1 SGHNT, CDR2 YENEEA. The germline V and J ends were trimmed by 5 bases and 3 bases, with 17 bases remaining between them. The CDR3 is 15 amino acids. The sequenced sample was PBMCs or T cells enriched from blood (not recorded which). The TCR sequence derives from a woman aged 25 to 39 who had recovered from COVID-19. The chain employs TRBV11-3 and TRBJ2-7; weak D call: TRBD2 (6 bases). CDR3 DNA: TGTGCCAGCAGCCTGGGGGGTGAAAGTAACTACGAGCAGTACTTC. Protein: CASSLGGESNYEQYF.